The entry that follows covers one T cell receptor (beta chain) sequence. This clonotype was recorded many times. Its antigen target is currently unknown. No much larger clonotype is one base removed from it; base qualities were not supplied. TCRdb records Illumina HiSeq 2500 as the sequencer. Quantitative 5'-RACE with molecular barcodes was used to prepare TCR beta libraries. As for the original processing: A new computational method, built on a probabilistic model of VDJ rearrangement, was used to identify disease-linked TCR variants. TCRdb reanalyzed the raw reads on its own, using fastp at Q25 for trimming and MiXCR for clone calling, and kept in-frame beta chains. Rows with one shared CDR3 protein collapse into an entry with the most common genes and DNA. TCRdb's processing, not the authors' own work, is the source of the V and J calls. Recorded for this sample are around 490,000 distinct CDR3 sequences; about 5.7% of them occurred a single time. Under 4.5% of the sample is held by the ten biggest clonotypes.

The data derive from a study of CD8 T cells in ankylosing spondylitis (dated by TCRdb to the late 2010s). Regarding the study in general: To find TCR variants linked to disease, the study profiled T cell receptor beta repertoires in ankylosing spondylitis patients and healthy donors. Peripheral blood samples were taken, and synovial fluid was additionally collected from ankylosing spondylitis patients. In total, the full study cohort was made up of nearly 110 healthy donors and 25 ankylosing spondylitis patients. Overall study outcomes, separate from this receptor: Some of the motif variants had been reported before in the synovial fluid and blood of reactive arthritis patients, a finding that suggests common disease-initiation mechanisms. Significant enrichment of the disease-linked clones was reported in matched synovial fluid samples from ankylosing spondylitis patients. A TCR beta motif of about 8 highly homologous amino acid variants appeared characteristic of blood from ankylosing spondylitis patients. The disease-linked clones showed a CD8+ phenotype and occurred at relatively low frequencies in peripheral blood.

CDR1 and CDR2 (SGHTA, FQGNSA) derive from the germline V gene. The CDR3, from cysteine to phenylalanine, totals 12 residues. Here the CDR3 DNA is all that survives: 36 bases in frame from base 1. V loses 1 base of germline sequence and J loses 9 bases, and the interval between the two ends is 9 bases. Sequenced sample: blood, either unsorted or a sorted T cell fraction (not recorded which). The sequence links TRBV7-2 to TRBJ1-2; no D gene is confidently identified. The origin of this receptor is a male donor with ankylosing spondylitis. The DNA sequence is TGTGCCAGCAGCTTAGGAGTGGGGAGCTACACCTTC. It is translated as CASSLGVGSYTF.